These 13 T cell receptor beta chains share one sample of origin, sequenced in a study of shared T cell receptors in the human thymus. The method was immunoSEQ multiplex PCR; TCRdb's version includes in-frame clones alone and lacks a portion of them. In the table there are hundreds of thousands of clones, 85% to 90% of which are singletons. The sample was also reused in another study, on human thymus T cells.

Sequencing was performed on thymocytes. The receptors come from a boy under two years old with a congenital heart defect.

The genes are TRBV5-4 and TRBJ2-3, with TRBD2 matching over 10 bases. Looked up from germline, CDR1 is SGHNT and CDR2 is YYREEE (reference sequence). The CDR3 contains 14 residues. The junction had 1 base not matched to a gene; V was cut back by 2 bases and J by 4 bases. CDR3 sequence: CASSFLAGADTQYF. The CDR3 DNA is TGTGCCAGCAGCTTTCTAGCGGGAGCAGATACGCAGTATTTT. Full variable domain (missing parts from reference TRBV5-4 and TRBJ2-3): ETGVTQSPTHLIKTRGQQVTLRCSSQSGHNTVSWYQQALGQGPQFIFQYYREEENGRGNFPPRFSGLQFPNYSSELNVNALELDDSALYLCASSFLAGADTQYFGPGTRLTVL.

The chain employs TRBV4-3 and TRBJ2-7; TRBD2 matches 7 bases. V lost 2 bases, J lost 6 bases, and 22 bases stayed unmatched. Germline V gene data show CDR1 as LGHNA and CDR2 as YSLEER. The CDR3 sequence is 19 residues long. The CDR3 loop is CASSQSFDLKSGRLGEQYF. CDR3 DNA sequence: TGCGCCAGCAGCCAATCCTTCGACCTGAAGTCCGGGAGGCTTGGCGAGCAGTACTTC.

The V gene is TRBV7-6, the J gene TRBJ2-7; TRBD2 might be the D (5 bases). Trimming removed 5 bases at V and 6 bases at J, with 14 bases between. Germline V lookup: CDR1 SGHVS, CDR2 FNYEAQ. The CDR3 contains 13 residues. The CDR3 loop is CASSPGVGPEQYF. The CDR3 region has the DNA TGTGCCAGCAGCCCCGGGGTAGGGCCCGAGCAGTACTTC.

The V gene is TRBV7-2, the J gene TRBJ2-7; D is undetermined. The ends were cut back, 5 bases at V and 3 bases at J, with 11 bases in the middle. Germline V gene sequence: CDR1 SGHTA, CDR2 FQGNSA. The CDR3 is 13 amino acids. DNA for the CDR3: TGTGCCAGCAGCCTATCCCCATACTACGAGCAGTACTTC. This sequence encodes CASSLSPYYEQYF.

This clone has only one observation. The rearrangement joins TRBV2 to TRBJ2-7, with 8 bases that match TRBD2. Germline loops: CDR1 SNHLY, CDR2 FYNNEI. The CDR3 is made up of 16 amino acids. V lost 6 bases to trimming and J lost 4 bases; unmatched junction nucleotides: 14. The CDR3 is CASRGLGTRPRYEQYF. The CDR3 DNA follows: TGTGCCAGCAGAGGATTAGGGACTAGACCCCGGTACGAGCAGTACTTC.

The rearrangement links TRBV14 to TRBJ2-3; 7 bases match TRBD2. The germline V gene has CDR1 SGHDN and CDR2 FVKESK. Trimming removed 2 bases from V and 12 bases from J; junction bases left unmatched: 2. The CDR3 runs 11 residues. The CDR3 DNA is TGTGCCAGCAGCCAACTAGCGGACCAGTATTTT. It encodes CASSQLADQYF.

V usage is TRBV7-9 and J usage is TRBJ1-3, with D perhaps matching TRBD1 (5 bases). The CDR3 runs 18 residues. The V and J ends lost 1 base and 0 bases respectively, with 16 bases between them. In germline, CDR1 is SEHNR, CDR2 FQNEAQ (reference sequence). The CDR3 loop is CASSLGTRPNPSGNTIYF. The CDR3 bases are TGTGCCAGCAGCTTAGGGACACGACCCAACCCCTCTGGAAACACCATATATTTT. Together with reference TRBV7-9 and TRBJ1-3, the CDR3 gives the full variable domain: DTGVSQNPRHKITKRGQNVTFRCDPISEHNRLYWYRQTLGQGPEFLTYFQNEAQLEKSRLLSDRFSAERPKGSFSTLEIQRTEQGDSAMYLCASSLGTRPNPSGNTIYFGEGSWLTVV.

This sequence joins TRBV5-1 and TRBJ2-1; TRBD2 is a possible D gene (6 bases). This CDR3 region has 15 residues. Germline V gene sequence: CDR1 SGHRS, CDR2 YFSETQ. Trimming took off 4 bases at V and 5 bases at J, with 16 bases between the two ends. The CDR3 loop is CASSGGNQYDNEQFF. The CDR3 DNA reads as TGCGCCAGCAGCGGCGGGAACCAGTATGACAATGAGCAGTTCTTC.

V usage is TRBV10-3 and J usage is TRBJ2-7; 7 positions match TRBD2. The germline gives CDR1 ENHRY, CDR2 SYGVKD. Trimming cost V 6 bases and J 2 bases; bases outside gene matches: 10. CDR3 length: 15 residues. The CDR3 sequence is CAISPPAAGPYEQYF. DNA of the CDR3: TGTGCCATCAGCCCTCCCGCAGCGGGGCCCTACGAGCAGTACTTC.

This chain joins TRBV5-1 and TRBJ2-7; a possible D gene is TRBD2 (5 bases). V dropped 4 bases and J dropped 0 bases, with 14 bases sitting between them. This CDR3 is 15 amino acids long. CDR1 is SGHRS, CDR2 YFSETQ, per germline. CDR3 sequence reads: CASSTGKRSSYEQYF. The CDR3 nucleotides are TGCGCCAGCAGCACCGGGAAACGTAGCTCCTACGAGCAGTACTTC.

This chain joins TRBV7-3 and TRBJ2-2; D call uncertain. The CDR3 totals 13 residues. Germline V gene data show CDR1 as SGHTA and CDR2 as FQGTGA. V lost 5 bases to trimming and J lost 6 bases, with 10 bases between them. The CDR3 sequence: CASSLVPSGELFF. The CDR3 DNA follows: TGTGCCAGCAGCCTCGTCCCCTCCGGGGAGCTGTTTTTT.

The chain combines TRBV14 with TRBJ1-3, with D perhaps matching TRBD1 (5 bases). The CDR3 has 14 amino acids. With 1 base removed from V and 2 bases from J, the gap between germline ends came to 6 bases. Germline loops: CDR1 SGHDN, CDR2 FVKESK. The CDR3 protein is CASSQGRAGNTIYF. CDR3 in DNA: TGTGCCAGCAGCCAAGGCAGGGCTGGAAACACCATATATTTT.

The CDR3 loop is CATSRDYLAEDPGQYF. CDR3 DNA sequence: TGTGCCACCAGCAGAGATTACCTAGCGGAAGACCCGGGCCAGTACTTC. The chain has TRBV15 and TRBJ2-5; 7 bases line up with TRBD2. The CDR3 runs 16 residues. Germline CDR1 LNHNV, CDR2 YYDKDF (reference sequence). V shed 0 bases, J shed 10 bases, and the junction held 14 bases outside the gene matches.